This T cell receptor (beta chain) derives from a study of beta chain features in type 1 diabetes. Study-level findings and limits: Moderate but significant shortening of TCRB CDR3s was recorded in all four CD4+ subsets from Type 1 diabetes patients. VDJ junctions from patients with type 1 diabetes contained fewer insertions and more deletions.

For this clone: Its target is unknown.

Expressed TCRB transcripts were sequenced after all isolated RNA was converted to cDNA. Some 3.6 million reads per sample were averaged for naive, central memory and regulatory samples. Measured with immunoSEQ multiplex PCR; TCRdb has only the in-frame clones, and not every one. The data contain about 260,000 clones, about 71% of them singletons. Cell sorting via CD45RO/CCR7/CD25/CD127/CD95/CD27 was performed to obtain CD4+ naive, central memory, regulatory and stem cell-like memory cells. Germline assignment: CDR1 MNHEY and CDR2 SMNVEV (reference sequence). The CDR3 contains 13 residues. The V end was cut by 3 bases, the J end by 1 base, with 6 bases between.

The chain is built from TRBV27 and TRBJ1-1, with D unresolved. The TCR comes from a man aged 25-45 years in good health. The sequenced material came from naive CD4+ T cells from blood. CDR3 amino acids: CASSFSRNTEAFF. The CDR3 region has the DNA TGTGCCAGCAGTTTTAGTAGGAACACTGAAGCTTTCTTT.